This T cell receptor beta chain appears in the sequencing data of a study of blood T cell repertoires in COVID-19. At the level of the study: COVID-19 samples collected from the United States, Italy and Spain covered acute and convalescent phases.

Recruited during active infection, patients (from Seattle) were subsequently followed longitudinally. In the source study's methods: Reference gene primers were amplified, and this amplification served to estimate nucleated cell counts. Here immunoSEQ multiplex PCR was the method, and the copy in TCRdb shows in-frame clones only, minus some. Clonal size and the V and J genes are those of that table, whereas D and trimming came from the DNA. The table shows approximately 320,000 clones, with under 90% occurring only once. Material for sequencing was peripheral blood. The receptor was derived from a woman aged 25 to 39 with COVID-19, enrolled during active disease.

The CDR3 here is CASSLDSYTEAFF. In DNA, the CDR3 is TGTGCCAGCTCACTGGACAGCTACACTGAAGCTTTCTTT. V usage is TRBV18 and J usage is TRBJ1-1; a possible D gene is TRBD1 (6 bases). The germline gives CDR1 KGHSH, CDR2 LQKENI. V was cut by 4 bases and J by 3 bases, with 9 bases left in between. The CDR3 extends over 13 amino acids.